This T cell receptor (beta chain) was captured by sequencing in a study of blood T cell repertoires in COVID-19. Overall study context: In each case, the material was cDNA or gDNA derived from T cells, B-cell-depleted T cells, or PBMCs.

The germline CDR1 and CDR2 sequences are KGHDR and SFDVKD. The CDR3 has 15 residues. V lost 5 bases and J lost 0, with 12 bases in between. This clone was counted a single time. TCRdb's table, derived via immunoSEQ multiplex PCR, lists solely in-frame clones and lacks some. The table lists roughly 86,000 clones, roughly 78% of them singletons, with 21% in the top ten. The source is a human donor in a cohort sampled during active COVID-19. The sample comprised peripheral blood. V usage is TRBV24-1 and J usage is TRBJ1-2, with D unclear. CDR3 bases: TGTGCCACCAGTGCCTCAGGTGAAGCTAACTATGGCTACACCTTC. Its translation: CATSASGEANYGYTF.